This record covers a single T cell receptor (beta chain). It lacks a known antigen. Base qualities are missing; no much larger clone stands one base away. The label giving this sample's treatment or condition can be read as: in vitro stimulation with specific CMV peptide epitopes to enrich CMV-specific T cells. The data derive from a study of T cell repertoires in cytomegalovirus infection (dated by TCRdb to between 2018 and 2021). Regarding the study in general: Peptide stimulations targeted recently identified HLA-C-restricted CMV epitopes, whose presentation resists viral immunomodulation, together with well-studied HLA-B-restricted epitopes. Donor HLA type was relevant to the analysis, because carriage of CMV infection together with the matching HLA type was indicated by public TCR beta signatures.

Instrument on record: Illumina HiSeq 1500. The public reads were reanalyzed by TCRdb: fastp trimming at Q25, MiXCR alignment, in-frame beta chains only. Rows are combined by CDR3 protein, so each entry shows the most common genes and DNA. This sample comprises about 360,000 distinct CDR3 sequences, about a third of them detected only once. The biggest ten clones account for approximately 13% of the sample. Beyond this particular receptor, the publication reports: The ex vivo response was dominated by HLA-C-restricted CMV-specific TCR beta clonotypes, and the single most frequent clonotype in two of eight donors was supplied by these HLA-C-restricted clonotypes. Carriers of CMV infection plus the relevant HLA type were discriminated by the cumulative frequency of public TCR beta family members in the study cohort and in an independent approximately 360-donor cohort.

CDR1 and CDR2 are read off the germline V gene (reference sequence) as DFQATT and SNEGSKA. At the junction V is shortened by 6 bases and J by 5 bases; bases outside the gene matches: 12. Including the terminal cysteine and phenylalanine, the CDR3 comprises 14 residues. Only the CDR3 region is kept as DNA, spanning 42 bases read in frame from base 1. The sequence was collected from a human donor in good health (CMV status not recorded). Some clones in this sample may be carry-over from other donors' samples. The sample consisted of cultured PBMCs, taken from culture after CMV antigen stimulation. The rearrangement joined TRBV20-1 to TRBJ2-5, with 7 bases matching TRBD2. The DNA sequence is given as TGCAGTGCCTACGGGAGGAGATCCGGGGAGACCCAGTACTTC. The resulting protein is CSAYGRRSGETQYF.